This note documents a single T cell receptor (beta chain) sequence. This clone has just a few counts. No antigen is known for it. It has no much larger one-base neighbor in the sample; base qualities were not kept. This entry comes from a study of cytomegalovirus exposure and HLA in healthy donors listed by TCRdb under 2017. Regarding the complete study: The roughly 670 repertoires of the first cohort and the 95 to 150 validation repertoires were produced on the same platform, according to a later analysis. The study aimed to test whether cataloging public T cell receptors could reveal signatures of past pathogen exposure. Along with the roughly 670-subject first cohort, a separate validation cohort of over a hundred different subjects was used. The study combined high-throughput TCR immunosequencing, statistical association of individual TCRs with disease status, and machine learning to predict cytomegalovirus infection status. Findings and caveats that apply to the study as a whole: According to the authors, the approach could potentially be generalized to other disease states and immunological phenotypes. A later analysis had no HLA typing for the validation cohort, so co-occurrence there was scored across all 120 or so repertoires. In vitro tests confirmed that three of the cytomegalovirus-associated TCR beta chains recognize cytomegalovirus antigens. A total of 150 or so TCR beta chains were listed by the study as associated with cytomegalovirus. The classifier was reported to diagnose cytomegalovirus status with high specificity and sensitivity in both the original cohort and the validation cohort. Of the cluster scores, roughly 95% were above 0 in a later analysis, which found that TCRs clustered in the first cohort also tended to co-occur in the 120 or so validation repertoires. Most TCR sequences were seen in very few donors, while some public TCRs were found in many individuals.

The donors belonged to the validation cohort of over a hundred subjects, which was separate from the approximately 610-subject first cohort. The germline ends are 8 bases apart after V is trimmed by 6 bases and J by 3 bases. The germline V gene yields ENHRY for CDR1 and SYGVKD for CDR2. The CDR3, from cysteine to phenylalanine, totals 12 residues. CDR3 DNA only is kept here, 36 bases in frame from base 1. Library prep was done by the immunoSEQ multiplex PCR assay. In the source study's methods: To diagnose cytomegalovirus status from the catalog of TCR beta chain sequences, a statistical classification framework was built. The source is immuneACCESS, and TCRdb retained only in-frame sequences with V and J called. Part of the clones is not carried over; for the studies checked, unresolved V genes explain less than half of this, and the remainder is unexplained. D and trimming come from the DNA, and the V and J calls and clone size come from that table. This sample gives 150,000 to 200,000 clones in total; about 82% of them show up just once. Roughly 1.6% of the sample rests with the top ten.

The sequenced material came from PBMCs. The TCR originated in a woman aged 18-29 years in good health and CMV-seronegative. The chain uses TRBV10-3 and TRBJ1-2, with TRBD1 perhaps the D gene, on 6 matching bases. The CDR3 protein: CAIRSGDYGYTF. In nucleotides, the sequence is TGTGCCATCAGGTCAGGGGACTATGGCTACACCTTC.